This is a list of T cell receptor beta chains from one sample in a study of Ad26.COV2.S vaccination and SARS-CoV-2 variants. This table comes from immunoSEQ multiplex PCR, and its TCRdb copy is limited to in-frame clones, with some not included. Here the sample spans roughly 380,000 clones, roughly nine tenths being singletons. Material: peripheral blood, obtained after recovery from COVID-19. The receptor source for this set is a human donor who had recovered from COVID-19. The CDR3 runs from the conserved cysteine through the conserved F or W. The order of the fields is J gene, clone size, D gene, V gene, CDR3 DNA, CDR3 protein. A D gene is named only where the DNA matches it firmly. Clone sizes are given selectively: once, few, many, or a class where the clone is expanded.

>TRBJ1-1|NA|NA|TRBV28
TGTGCCAGCTGGGGCATGGGGAACACTGAAGCTTTCTTT
CASWGMGNTEAFF
>TRBJ2-7|NA|NA|TRBV18
TGTGCCAGCTCCCCTGAGGGGGGGATCTACGAGCAGTACTTC
CASSPEGGIYEQYF
>TRBJ2-5|NA|TRBD2|TRBV5-1
TGCGCCAGCAGCGCCGGCGCTAGCGGGGGGCTAGGGGAGACCCAGTACTTC
CASSAGASGGLGETQYF
>TRBJ1-2|NA|TRBD1|TRBV6-2/TRBV6-3
TGTGCCAGCAGTTACGACCGGGGACAGGGGTATGGCTACACCTTC
CASSYDRGQGYGYTF
>TRBJ2-1|NA|TRBD2|TRBV6-5
TGTGCCAGCAGTTACTGGGTAGCGGGGGGTAATGAGCAGTTCTTC
CASSYWVAGGNEQFF
>TRBJ2-7|NA|NA|TRBV5-1
TGCGCCAGCAGCCTACCGAGCTCCTACGAGCAGTACTTC
CASSLPSSYEQYF
>TRBJ2-1|NA|TRBD2|TRBV6-2/TRBV6-3
TGTGCCAGCAGCCCAGGACTAGCCGGTGAGCAGTTCTTC
CASSPGLAGEQFF
>TRBJ1-4|NA|TRBD1|TRBV4-1
TGCGCCAGCAGCCAAGAGGCAACAGGGGCTAATGAAAAACTGTTTTTT
CASSQEATGANEKLFF
>TRBJ2-7|once|NA|TRBV7-6
TGTGCCAGCAGCCTTGCGGGGGAGCAGTACTTC
CASSLAGEQYF
>TRBJ2-6|NA|NA|TRBV15
TGTGCCACCAGCAGCCACCCCTCGGGACGCATCTCTGGGGCCAACGTCCTGACTTTC
CATSSHPSGRISGANVLTF